Following are 7 T cell receptor beta chains from one sample sequenced in a study of CXCR3-negative and CXCR3-positive naive CD8 T cells. The authors prepared UMI-labeled TRB cDNA libraries by 5' RACE. After re-calling the 5' RACE reads, TCRdb lists one entry per CDR3 protein, DNA absent. The table counts more than 75,000 distinct CDR3 sequences; roughly 0.62% lies in the top ten. Study results and limitations: CXCR3-expressing naive cells carried TRB CDR3s more hydrophobic than those of CXCR3-negative naive cells.

These receptors' targets are unknown. The source material was naive CXCR3+ CD8+ T cells from blood. This sample's subset: CD45RO-CCR7+CD27+CD95- naive CD8+ T cells expressing CXCR3 (TNR3+). The receptor set was obtained from a human donor in good health. Some clones in this sample may be carry-over from other donors' samples.

The V call is TRBV24-1, the J call TRBJ2-1; TCRdb outputs TRBD2, but without DNA this stays unchecked. This CDR3 is 18 amino acids long. CDR1 and CDR2 from the germline V gene are KGHDR and SFDVKD. CDR3 amino acids: CATSDQEGLAGAYNEQFF.

This rearrangement joins TRBV6-1 to TRBJ2-3. CDR3 length equals 15 residues. Germline CDR1 MNHNS, CDR2 SASEGT. The CDR3 spells CASSELGSSTDTQYF.

The chain combines TRBV6-2 or TRBV6-3 with TRBJ2-1; without DNA, the TCRdb call of TRBD1 cannot be checked. This CDR3 has 14 residues. From germline, CDR1 is MNHEY and CDR2 SVGEGT. The CDR3 loop reads CASSYFGTNNEQFF.

The rearrangement uses TRBV3-1 and TRBJ2-7; TCRdb lists TRBD1, though no DNA is available to test this call. Germline V gene data show CDR1 as LGHDT and CDR2 as YNNKEL (reference sequence). The CDR3 loop spans 14 amino acids. The CDR3 sequence: CASSHGQGSYEQYF.

The gene calls are TRBV28 and TRBJ1-1. CDR3 length equals 12 residues. The germline CDR1 and CDR2 sequences are MDHEN and SYDVKM. The CDR3: CASSGWNTEAFF.

The genes are TRBV21-1 and TRBJ2-7; absent DNA, TCRdb's TRBD1 call cannot be checked. TRBV21-1 is a pseudogene. This CDR3 has 13 residues. The CDR3: CASSSRGPYEQYF.

V and J are TRBV29-1 and TRBJ2-2. Germline loops: CDR1 SQVTM, CDR2 ANQGSEA. The CDR3 has 13 residues. The CDR3 sequence is CSVVSVNTGELFF.